These T cell receptor beta chains were read from a single sample in a study of spatial heterogeneity in lung cancer. TCRdb re-analysed the 5' RACE reads in MiXCR, keeping a single row per CDR3 protein. The table has some 25,000 distinct CDR3 sequences, roughly 13% seen once. The material sequenced was PBMCs, taken at surgery. These receptors were taken from a female donor with early-stage non-small cell lung cancer. Both conserved end residues are trimmed from each CDR3. The order of the fields is CDR3 protein, D gene, V gene. A D gene is named only where the DNA matches it firmly.

CDR3: ASSQVIASGSLPYNEQF
D: TRBD2
V: TRBV3-1

CDR3: ASSLSGSYNEQF
D: -
V: TRBV7-9

CDR3: AIKLAGDTGELF
D: TRBD2
V: TRBV10-3

CDR3: ASRYSRGAWPQH
D: -
V: TRBV27

CDR3: ASSPGGGGAF
D: -
V: TRBV5-1

CDR3: ATSDTNQPQH
D: -
V: TRBV24-1

CDR3: ASNWETVVYEQY
D: -
V: TRBV10-1

CDR3: ASSYRGANYGYT
D: TRBD1
V: TRBV3-1

CDR3: ASRQDRVGAEAF
D: TRBD1
V: TRBV4-1

CDR3: ASSLNARGNSPLH
D: TRBD1
V: TRBV7-3

CDR3: ASSLESPGTQEAQY
D: -
V: TRBV7-2

CDR3: SAAPGQGSSDSNQPQH
D: TRBD1
V: TRBV20-1

CDR3: ATQVGGNSSYEQY
D: -
V: TRBV27

CDR3: SASSGNQPQH
D: -
V: TRBV20-1

CDR3: ASSSGTGEAF
D: TRBD1
V: TRBV7-9

CDR3: ASSYWTGQETQY
D: TRBD1
V: TRBV7-9

CDR3: ASSFWTVDSGANVLT
D: -
V: TRBV5-1

CDR3: ASSLRAVGIGSYNEQF
D: -
V: TRBV7-3

CDR3: AWSVGAGGNTIY
D: -
V: TRBV30

CDR3: SVDGSGANVLT
D: -
V: TRBV29-1

CDR3: ASSRGTGSYEQY
D: TRBD1
V: TRBV6-1

CDR3: ASSPQTGESHEQY
D: TRBD1
V: TRBV7-2

CDR3: ASSVADTQY
D: -
V: TRBV9

CDR3: ASSFKRVIGYGYT
D: -
V: TRBV12-3/TRBV12-4

CDR3: ASSKGPGQQETQY
D: TRBD1
V: TRBV19

CDR3: ASSPSGTTPYNEQF
D: -
V: TRBV7-3

CDR3: ASSPRAVNTGELF
D: -
V: TRBV7-9

CDR3: ASSVSDGVAGELF
D: -
V: TRBV9

CDR3: ASSTRRGQNYGYT
D: TRBD1
V: TRBV12-3/TRBV12-4

CDR3: ASSPAPRVEGYT
D: -
V: TRBV6-6

CDR3: ASSQEWVGKTNYGYT
D: -
V: TRBV4-1

CDR3: SVGVSYNEQF
D: -
V: TRBV29-1

CDR3: ASSPAYIRNVLT
D: -
V: TRBV9